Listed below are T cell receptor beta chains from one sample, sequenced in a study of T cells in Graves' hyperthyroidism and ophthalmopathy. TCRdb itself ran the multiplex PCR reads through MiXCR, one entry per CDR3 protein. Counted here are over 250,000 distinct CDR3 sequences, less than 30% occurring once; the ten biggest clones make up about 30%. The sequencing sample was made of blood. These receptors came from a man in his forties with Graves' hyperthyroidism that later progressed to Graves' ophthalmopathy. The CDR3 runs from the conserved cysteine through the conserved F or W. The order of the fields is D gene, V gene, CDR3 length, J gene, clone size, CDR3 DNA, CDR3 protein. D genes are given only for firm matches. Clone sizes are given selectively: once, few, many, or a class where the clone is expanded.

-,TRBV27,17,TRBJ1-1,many,TGTGCCAGCGGGGAGGGGGGCCGATTGGGATTGAACACTGAAGCTTTCTTT,CASGEGGRLGLNTEAFF
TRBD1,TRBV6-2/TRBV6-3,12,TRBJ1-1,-,TGTGCCAGCAGGGGTACAGGGGGCAGAGCTTTCTTT,CASRGTGGRAFF
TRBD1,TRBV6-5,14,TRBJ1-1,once,TGTGCCAGCAGTTCCTCCGGGACAGGGGCTGAAGCTTTCTTT,CASSSSGTGAEAFF
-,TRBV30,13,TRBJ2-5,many,TGTGCCTGGGGCCTGGACAGACAAGAGACCCAGTACTTC,CAWGLDRQETQYF
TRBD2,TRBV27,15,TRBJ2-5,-,TGTGCCAGCAGTTTCTCTTGGCGGGGGACAGAGACCCAGTACTTC,CASSFSWRGTETQYF
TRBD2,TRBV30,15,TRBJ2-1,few,TGTGCCTGGAGTGGGGGACTAGCGGGAGTGTACGAGCAGTTCTTC,CAWSGGLAGVYEQFF
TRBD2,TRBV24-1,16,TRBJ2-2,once,TGTGCCACCAGTGATAGTCGGGGGGGGAGGACCGGGGAGCTGTTTTTT,CATSDSRGGRTGELFF
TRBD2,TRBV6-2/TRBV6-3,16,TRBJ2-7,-,TGTGCCAGCAGTTACTCCGGCCTAGCGGGAACTCACGAGCAGTACTTC,CASSYSGLAGTHEQYF
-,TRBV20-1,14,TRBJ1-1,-,TGCAGTGCTAGAGAGCCGGGGGCACTTACTGAAGCTTTCTTT,CSAREPGALTEAFF
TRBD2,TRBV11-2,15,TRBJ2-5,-,TGTGCCAGCAGCCCTGGGACTAGAGACCAAGAGACCCAGTACTTC,CASSPGTRDQETQYF
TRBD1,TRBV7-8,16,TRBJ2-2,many,TGTGCCAGCAGCCCAGGGACAGGGGCGAACACCGGGGAGCTGTTTTTT,CASSPGTGANTGELFF
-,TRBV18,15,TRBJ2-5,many,TGTGCCAGCTCACCACCGATTACAGACCAAGAGACCCAGTACTTC,CASSPPITDQETQYF
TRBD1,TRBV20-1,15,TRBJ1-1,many,TGCAGTGCTAAGTGGGACAGGGCAAGGGGCACTGAAGCTTTCTTT,CSAKWDRARGTEAFF
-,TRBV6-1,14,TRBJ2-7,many,TGTGCCAGCACGGGGCTAGGAGGGCTTTACGAGCAGTACTTC,CASTGLGGLYEQYF
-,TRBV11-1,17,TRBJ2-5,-,TGTGCCAGCAGCTTAGCTAGCGGGGTTCGGGACAGAGATACCCAGTACTTC,CASSLASGVRDRDTQYF
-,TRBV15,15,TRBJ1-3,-,TGTGCCACCAGCCGTCGGACGGGGGTGAGAAACACCATATATTTT,CATSRRTGVRNTIYF
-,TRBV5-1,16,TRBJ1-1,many,TGCGCCAGCAGCCTCGTTTCAGGGGTGTATGGCACTGAAGCTTTCTTT,CASSLVSGVYGTEAFF
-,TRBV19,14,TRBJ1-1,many,TGTGCCAGTAGTCCCGAAAGGGGTTGGGCTGAAGCTTTCTTT,CASSPERGWAEAFF
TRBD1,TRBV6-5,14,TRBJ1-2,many,TGTGCCAGCATGGTTGACAGGGTGTCGGTTGGCTACACCTTC,CASMVDRVSVGYTF
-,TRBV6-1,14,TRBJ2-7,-,TGTGCCAGCAGAGTGGGGCCAGACCCCGGAGAGCAGTACTTC,CASRVGPDPGEQYF
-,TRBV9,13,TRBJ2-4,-,TGTGCCAGCAGCTTAGTACCCGGGGCCATTCAGTACTTC,CASSLVPGAIQYF
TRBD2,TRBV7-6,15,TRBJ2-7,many,TGTGCCAGCAGCCAAGGACTAGCGGGAACCAACGAGCAGTACTTC,CASSQGLAGTNEQYF
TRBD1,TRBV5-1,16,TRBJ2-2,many,TGCGCCAGCAGGGAGATTGGGACAGGGCACACCGGGGAGCTGTTTTTT,CASREIGTGHTGELFF
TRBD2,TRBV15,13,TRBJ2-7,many,TGTGCCACCAGCACCGGACTAGCGTACGAGCAGTACTTC,CATSTGLAYEQYF
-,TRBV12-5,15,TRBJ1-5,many,TGTGCTAGTGGTTCACAAACAGGGAATGGTCAGCCCCAGCATTTT,CASGSQTGNGQPQHF
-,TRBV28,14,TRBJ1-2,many,TGTGCCAGCAGTTTCAGACAGTTAGACTATGGCTACACCTTC,CASSFRQLDYGYTF
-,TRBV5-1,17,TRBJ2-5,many,TGCGCCAGCAGCTTGGACCACGTACGGCCAGCACAAGAGACCCAGTACTTC,CASSLDHVRPAQETQYF
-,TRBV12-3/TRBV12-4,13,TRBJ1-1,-,TGTGCCAGCAAGGTAGAGAATAACCCTGAAGCTTTCTTT,CASKVENNPEAFF
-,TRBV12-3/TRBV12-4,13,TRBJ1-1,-,TGTGCCAGCAACGAGGGGGTACGAACTGAAGCTTTCTTT,CASNEGVRTEAFF
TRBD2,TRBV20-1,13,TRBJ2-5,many,TGCAGTGCTAGGCCTAGCGGAATAGAGACCCAGTACTTC,CSARPSGIETQYF
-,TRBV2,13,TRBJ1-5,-,TGTGCCAGCCAGGGAGTTAGCAATCAGCCCCAGCATTTT,CASQGVSNQPQHF
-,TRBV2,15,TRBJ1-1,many,TGTGCCAGCACCCGAACCCGACAAGAGAACACTGAAGCTTTCTTT,CASTRTRQENTEAFF
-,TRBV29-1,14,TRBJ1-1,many,TGCAGCGTGGTTTACACGGACAAGCCCACTGAAGCTTTCTTT,CSVVYTDKPTEAFF
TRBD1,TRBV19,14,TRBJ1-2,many,TGTGCCAGTACCACAACAGGGGGGTTCTATGGCTACACCTTC,CASTTTGGFYGYTF
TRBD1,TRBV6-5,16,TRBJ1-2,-,TGTGCCAGCAGTTACTCCCGGACAGGGGGCCTGTCCGGCTACACCTTC,CASSYSRTGGLSGYTF
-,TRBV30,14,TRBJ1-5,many,TGTGCCTGGAGCCCCAGGGCCCTACATCAGCCCCAGCATTTT,CAWSPRALHQPQHF
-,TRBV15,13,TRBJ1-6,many,TGTGCCACCAGCAGAGATCGTCGGGACATGTCCCACTTT,CATSRDRRDMSHF
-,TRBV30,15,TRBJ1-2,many,TGTGCCTGGGAGTGGGGCAGGGCCTATAACTATGGCTACACCTTC,CAWEWGRAYNYGYTF
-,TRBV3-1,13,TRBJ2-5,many,TGTGCCAGCAGCCCCCGCATGGACGCGACCCAGTACTTC,CASSPRMDATQYF
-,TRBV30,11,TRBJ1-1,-,TGTGCCTACCAGGTGAACACTGAAGCTTTCTTT,CAYQVNTEAFF
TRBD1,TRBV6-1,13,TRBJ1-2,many,TGTGCCAGCATCCCGACAGGGGGAGGTGGCTACACCTTC,CASIPTGGGGYTF
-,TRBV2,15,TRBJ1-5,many,TGTGCCAGCAGCCCCGACGGGGCTTTCAATCAGCCCCAGCATTTT,CASSPDGAFNQPQHF
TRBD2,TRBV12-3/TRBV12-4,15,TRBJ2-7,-,TGTGCCAGCAGTTGGGGGACTAGAGGTCCCTACGAGCAGTACTTC,CASSWGTRGPYEQYF
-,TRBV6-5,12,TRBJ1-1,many,TGTGCCAGCACTCTACAGAACACTGAAGCTTTCTTT,CASTLQNTEAFF